This TCR beta chain was profiled in a study of T cell repertoires in cytomegalovirus infection. Study outcomes and limitations: HLA-C-restricted, CMV-specific TCR beta clonotypes were dominant ex vivo.

A note on this clonotype: Its antigen remains unidentified.

Trimming took 4 bases from V and 9 from J, leaving 16 bases between them. CDR1 and CDR2 (germline): MRHNA, SNTAGT. This CDR3 region has 14 residues. TCRdb re-called the reads with MiXCR, one entry per CDR3 protein. The repertoire holds 750,000 to 900,000 distinct CDR3 sequences, with 25% to 30% as singletons. Sequenced material: cultured CD8+ T cells from PBMCs, taken from culture after CMV antigen stimulation. The receptor was isolated from a human donor in good health (CMV status not recorded). Some clones in this sample may be carry-over from other donors' samples. The genes are TRBV6-4 and TRBJ2-1; a weak D match, TRBD1 (6 bases). CDR3 sequence: CASSAQGPLGEQFF. The DNA of the CDR3 is TGTGCCAGCAGTGCCCAGGGGCCCCTTGGTGAGCAGTTCTTC.